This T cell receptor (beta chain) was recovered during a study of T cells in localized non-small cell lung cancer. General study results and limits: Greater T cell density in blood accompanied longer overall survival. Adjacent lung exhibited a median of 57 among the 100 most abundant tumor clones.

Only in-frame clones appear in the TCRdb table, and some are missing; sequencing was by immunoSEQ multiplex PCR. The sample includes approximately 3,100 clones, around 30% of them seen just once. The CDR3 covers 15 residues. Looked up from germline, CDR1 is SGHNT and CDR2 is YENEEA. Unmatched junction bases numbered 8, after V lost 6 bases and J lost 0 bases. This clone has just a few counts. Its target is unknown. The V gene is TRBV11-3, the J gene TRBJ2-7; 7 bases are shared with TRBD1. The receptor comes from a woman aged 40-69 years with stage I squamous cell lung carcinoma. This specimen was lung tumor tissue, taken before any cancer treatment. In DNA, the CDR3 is TGTGCCAGCAGTCGTTCCGGGACAGTCTCCTACGAGCAGTACTTC. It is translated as CASSRSGTVSYEQYF.